The entry that follows covers one TCR beta chain sequence. The antigen is unknown. The entry originates in a study of identifying expanded T cells in peripheral blood. Study-level findings and limits: Clone count variance between approximately two-week samples rose with total template count. Technical replicates showed about 1.2 changed clones; approximately two weeks about 16; four weeks 19.

No infections or other immune events were documented during collection. Sequencing was performed with immunoSEQ multiplex PCR; in TCRdb, only in-frame clones are kept and a portion is missing. The repertoire has approximately 110,000 clones, roughly 91% of them found once; the top ten carry about 16%. This CDR3 region has 14 residues. Per germline, CDR1 MNHEY and CDR2 SMNVEV (reference sequence). V dropped 7 bases and J dropped 7 bases, with 14 bases sitting between them. The material sequenced was blood. V gene TRBV27 combines with J gene TRBJ1-6; D is possibly TRBD1 (6 bases). This TCR came from a person aged 18 to 69 in good health. In nucleotides, the CDR3 is TGTGCCAGCAAGAGTTACAGGGAAAATTCACCCCTCCACTTT. Protein sequence: CASKSYRENSPLHF.